These 12 T cell receptor beta chains came from one sample sequenced in a study of blood T cell repertoires in COVID-19. Method: immunoSEQ multiplex PCR; TCRdb's copy keeps in-frame clones and lacks some. The top ten hold roughly 4.2% of the sample, which has 300,000 to 350,000 clones, 70% to 90% seen once. Source material: PBMCs or T cells enriched from blood (not recorded which). The origin of the receptors is a woman aged 40 to 50 with acute COVID-19.

This clone was recorded a few times. The chain has TRBV15 and TRBJ1-2; maybe TRBD1 (5 bases). The germline V gene has CDR1 LNHNV and CDR2 YYDKDF (reference sequence). The CDR3 loop spans 13 amino acids. The V end lost 5 bases, the J end lost 12 bases, and 19 bases lay between the germline ends. CDR3: CATSRDSLRGDTF. In DNA, the CDR3 is TGTGCCACCAGCCGCGACAGTTTGCGGGGTGACACCTTC. Combining the CDR3 with reference TRBV15 and TRBJ1-2 gives the whole variable domain DAMVIQNPRYQVTQFGKPVTLSCSQTLNHNVMYWYQQKSSQAPKLLFHYYDKDFNNEADTPDNFQSRRPNTSFCFLDIRSPGLGDTAMYLCATSRDSLRGDTFGSGTRLTVV.

The rearrangement uses TRBV20-1 and TRBJ1-2; tentative D call: TRBD1 (6 bases). The germline gives CDR1 DFQATT, CDR2 SNEGSKA (reference sequence). This CDR3 has 11 amino acids. The germline V and J ends were trimmed by 6 bases and 4 bases, with 9 bases remaining between them. DNA for the CDR3: TGCAGTGCGGGACAAATCTATGGCTACACCTTC. This codes for CSAGQIYGYTF.

This chain uses TRBV3-1 (or the pseudogene TRBV3-2) with TRBJ1-6; D is uncertain. Trimming left V 1 base short and J 9 bases short, with 7 bases between. The germline V gene encodes CDR1 LGHDT and CDR2 YNNKEL (reference sequence). The CDR3 spans 13 residues. CDR3 nucleotides: TGTGCCAGCAGCCAAGTTGAGCGTTCACCCCTCCACTTT. Amino acid sequence: CASSQVERSPLHF.

The table lists this clone with a count of one. The chain recombines TRBV7-2 with TRBJ2-1, with TRBD2 identical over 10 bases. The CDR3 sequence is 16 residues long. The germline CDR1 and CDR2 sequences are SGHTA and FQGNSA. V lost 5 bases, J lost 5 bases, and 9 bases stayed unmatched. The CDR3 sequence: CASSPGRAGGHNEQFF. CDR3 nucleotides: TGTGCCAGCAGCCCGGGACGAGCGGGAGGGCACAATGAGCAGTTCTTC.

The chain recombines TRBV5-1 with TRBJ1-1, with TRBD1 matching 7 bases. Trimming removed 4 bases from V and 1 base from J; junction bases left unmatched: 4. The germline gives CDR1 SGHRS, CDR2 YFSETQ. The CDR3 length is 14 residues. This chain's CDR3 is CASSTRTGNTEAFF. The CDR3 bases are TGCGCCAGCAGCACTAGGACAGGGAACACTGAAGCTTTCTTT.

This clone was observed once. This chain joins TRBV18 and TRBJ2-5; 7 nucleotides align to TRBD1. J lost 2 bases, V lost 4 bases, and 1 base had no gene match. The CDR3 runs to 13 residues. Looked up from germline, CDR1 is KGHSH and CDR2 is LQKENI. The CDR3 protein is CASSQGAQETQYF. The DNA for the CDR3 is TGTGCCAGCTCACAGGGGGCTCAAGAGACCCAGTACTTC.

The V and J genes are TRBV5-4 and TRBJ1-6, with D possibly TRBD1 on 5 matching bases. CDR3 length equals 16 residues. The V end was cut by 4 bases, the J end by 7 bases, with 18 bases between. Germline CDR1 SGHNT, CDR2 YYREEE (reference sequence). The CDR3 reads CASSEDIGKGNSPLHF. The CDR3 region has the DNA TGTGCCAGCAGCGAGGACATTGGGAAGGGAAATTCACCCCTCCACTTT.

To note about this clone: The sample holds other DNA sequences that translate to the same CDR3. V is TRBV3-1 (or the pseudogene TRBV3-2) and J is TRBJ1-6, with 7 bases fitting TRBD1. In germline, CDR1 is LGHDT, CDR2 YNNKEL (reference sequence). Germline trimming cut 3 bases from V and 3 bases from J; bases unmatched to any gene: 2. This CDR3 comprises 15 residues. The CDR3 DNA reads as TGTGCCAGCAGCCACGGGACAGTCTATAATTCACCCCTCCACTTT. It codes for CASSHGTVYNSPLHF.

There are a few counts of this clone. This chain connects TRBV27 to TRBJ1-3; 9 bases are a match to TRBD1. CDR1 and CDR2 (germline): MNHEY, SMNVEV (reference sequence). The CDR3 has 21 amino acids. After removal of 2 bases from V and 2 bases from J, the junction contained 19 bases not matched to a gene. This chain's CDR3 is CASSLSFGGQGFQRPGNTIYF. The CDR3, as DNA: TGTGCCAGCAGTTTAAGCTTTGGGGGACAGGGTTTCCAACGACCTGGAAACACCATATATTTT.

V is TRBV3-1 (or the pseudogene TRBV3-2) and J is TRBJ1-1; a weak D match, TRBD1 (6 bases). Between the trimmed V and J ends, which lost 1 base and 1 base, there was a span of 13 bases. The CDR3 consists of 16 residues. Germline lookup yields CDR1 LGHDT and CDR2 YNNKEL (reference sequence). CDR3 DNA sequence: TGTGCCAGCAGCCAAGCCTTACAGGGCGGGAACACTGAAGCTTTCTTT. Translation gives CASSQALQGGNTEAFF.

The chain is built from TRBV7-9 and TRBJ2-7; 10 bases are a match to TRBD2. The CDR3 length is 15 residues. CDR1 and CDR2 (germline): SEHNR, FQNEAQ (reference sequence). J gave up 0 bases and V 5 bases, and 4 bases lay outside the gene matches. The CDR3 is CASSMGLASSYEQYF. CDR3 bases: TGTGCCAGCAGCATGGGACTAGCGAGCTCCTACGAGCAGTACTTC.

This chain connects TRBV11-2 to TRBJ2-4; no reliable D call. This CDR3 region has 16 residues. The V and J ends lost 2 bases and 2 bases respectively, with 13 bases between them. Germline V gives CDR1 SGHAT, CDR2 FQNNGV. CDR3 sequence (DNA): TGTGCCAGCAGCTTAACAGCAATACCCACCAAAAACATTCAGTACTTC. This encodes CASSLTAIPTKNIQYF.